The 18 T cell receptor beta chains reported below all come from one sample, sequenced in a study of T-cell memory formation after mild COVID-19. TCRdb re-derived calls from the 5' RACE reads in MiXCR, one entry per CDR3 protein. The repertoire has roughly 450,000 distinct CDR3 sequences, about a sixth of them found once; the top ten carry roughly 21%. The sequenced material came from PBMCs or a T cell subset sorted from them (not recorded which). These receptors were obtained from a man aged 18 to 30 who had mild COVID-19 (a few samples of this study predate the infection). Cell type and time point are not known.

This clonotype was observed a few times. V gene TRBV18 combines with J gene TRBJ1-3; the D is unclear. Germline CDR1 reads KGHSH; CDR2 reads LQKENI. The CDR3 is 16 amino acids. The germline V and J ends were trimmed by 4 bases and 0 bases, with 13 bases remaining between them. CDR3 loop: CASSQSSANSGNTIYF. Written as DNA, the CDR3 is TGTGCCAGCTCACAGTCTTCTGCGAACTCTGGAAACACCATATATTTT.

This chain connects TRBV6-5 to TRBJ1-2; D is possibly TRBD1 (5 bases). The CDR3 covers 15 residues. The germline CDR1 and CDR2 sequences are MNHEY and SVGAGI. V was shortened by 0 bases and J by 5 bases, with 13 bases between the two germline ends. This chain's CDR3 is CASSYSGYGGYGYTF. The CDR3 bases are TGTGCCAGCAGTTACTCGGGATATGGGGGGTATGGCTACACCTTC.

Only one count was recorded for this clonotype. The V gene is TRBV13, the J gene TRBJ1-6; no clear D gene. The germline V and J ends were trimmed by 5 bases and 6 bases, with 8 bases remaining between them. Germline lookup yields CDR1 PRHDT and CDR2 FYEKMQ (reference sequence). The CDR3 has 13 residues. Here the CDR3 DNA reads TGTGCCAGCAGCCACGGACGTAATTCACCCCTCCACTTT. Encoded protein: CASSHGRNSPLHF.

The chain is built from TRBV5-1 and TRBJ2-3; 8 nucleotides line up with TRBD2. The V gene's germline CDR1 is SGHRS and CDR2 YFSETQ. The V gene end was trimmed by 4 bases and the J gene end by 0 bases; junction bases not matched to a gene: 4. The CDR3 totals 15 residues. CDR3 sequence (DNA): TGCGCCAGCAGCACTAGCGGATCTAGCACAGATACGCAGTATTTT. It encodes CASSTSGSSTDTQYF. Variable domain in full (rest from reference TRBV5-1 and TRBJ2-3): KAGVTQTPRYLIKTRGQQVTLSCSPISGHRSVSWYQQTPGQGLQFLFEYFSETQRNKGNFPGRFSGRQFSNSRSEMNVSTLELGDSALYLCASSTSGSSTDTQYFGPGTRLTVL.

The chain uses TRBV6-5 and TRBJ2-2; TRBD2 matches at 9 bases. CDR1 and CDR2 from the germline V gene are MNHEY and SVGAGI. After removal of 2 bases from V and 1 base from J, the junction contained 2 bases not matched to a gene. The CDR3 is 16 residues long. This CDR3 is CASSYGLAKNTGELFF. In DNA, the CDR3 is TGTGCCAGCAGTTACGGACTAGCGAAGAACACCGGGGAGCTGTTTTTT.

This clonotype was seen more than once but under ten times. The chain joins TRBV20-1 to TRBJ2-1, with 9 bases aligning to TRBD1. CDR3 length: 15 residues. The V and J ends lost 1 base and 4 bases, in that order; junction bases with no gene match: 5. Germline V gene sequence: CDR1 DFQATT, CDR2 SNEGSKA (reference sequence). The chain's CDR3 is CSARAMGQGYNEQFF. Here the CDR3 DNA reads TGCAGTGCTAGAGCGATGGGACAGGGATACAATGAGCAGTTCTTC.

V gene TRBV4-1 combines with J gene TRBJ2-1; 13 bases are shared with TRBD2. V was pared by 5 bases and J by 15 bases, with 4 bases of the junction left unmatched. The CDR3 is 12 amino acids. CDR1 and CDR2 from the germline V gene are MGHRA and YSYEKL. CDR3 residues: CASSDGLAGVFF. CDR3 nucleotide sequence: TGCGCCAGCAGCGACGGACTAGCGGGGGTGTTCTTC.

The V gene is TRBV27, the J gene TRBJ2-2, with 13 bases matching TRBD2. The trim removed 2 bases at V and 3 bases at J, leaving 3 bases unmatched. CDR3 length: 17 amino acids. Germline CDR1 and CDR2: MNHEY and SMNVEV (reference sequence). CDR3 protein: CASSLTGLAGYTGELFF. The DNA of the CDR3 is TGTGCCAGCAGTTTAACGGGACTAGCGGGGTACACCGGGGAGCTGTTTTTT.

The rearrangement joins TRBV6-5 to TRBJ1-4; D may be TRBD1 (5 bases). V was shortened by 0 bases and J by 2 bases, with 7 bases between the two germline ends. The CDR3 runs to 15 residues. In germline, CDR1 is MNHEY, CDR2 SVGAGI. CDR3 sequence reads: CASSYSGHTNEKLFF. CDR3 DNA sequence: TGTGCCAGCAGTTACTCGGGGCACACTAATGAAAAACTGTTTTTT.

This clonotype came up a few times. The chain employs TRBV24-1 and TRBJ2-1; D is possibly TRBD2 (5 bases). Trimming cost V 3 bases and J 4 bases, with 6 bases left between them. CDR1 is KGHDR, CDR2 SFDVKD, per germline. This CDR3 is 13 amino acids long. The CDR3 sequence is CATSDAGYNEQFF. The CDR3 DNA sequence: TGTGCCACCAGTGATGCGGGTTACAATGAGCAGTTCTTC.

This clonotype was picked up a small number of times. The chain combines TRBV12-3 or TRBV12-4 with TRBJ1-2, with a weak D call TRBD1 (5 bases). V lost 6 bases to trimming and J lost 4 bases, with 12 bases between them. CDR3 length: 13 amino acids. CDR3 DNA: TGTGCCAGCAGACGAGTCGGGGGCTATGGCTACACCTTC. Its translation: CASRRVGGYGYTF.

This clonotype has more than one count but fewer than ten. The chain couples TRBV15 to TRBJ2-3; unclear D gene. V lost 4 bases and J lost 5, with 13 bases in between. Germline CDR1 is LNHNV and CDR2 is YYDKDF (reference sequence). This CDR3 region has 14 residues. The CDR3: CATSTGPPGDTQYF. CDR3 nucleotides: TGTGCCACCAGCACAGGACCGCCGGGAGATACGCAGTATTTT.

This clonotype was detected ten times or more. In DNA, the CDR3 is TGTGCCACCAGTAGACCCGTCGCGGATACGCAGTATTTT. Amino acids: CATSRPVADTQYF. This rearrangement joins TRBV24-1 to TRBJ2-3; no firm D call. Germline CDR1 KGHDR, CDR2 SFDVKD. The V end lost 6 bases, the J end lost 6 bases, and 12 bases lay between the germline ends. The CDR3 has 13 amino acids.

The genes are TRBV28 and TRBJ2-7; D call uncertain. V was cut by 5 bases and J by 0 bases, with 11 bases left in between. The CDR3 loop spans 14 amino acids. In germline, CDR1 is MDHEN, CDR2 SYDVKM. The CDR3 DNA sequence: TGTGCCAGCAGTCTCGGACGGCTCTCCTACGAGCAGTACGTC. Its protein is CASSLGRLSYEQYV.

The J gene is TRBJ2-3, the V gene TRBV6-6, with 9 bases identical to TRBD1. V gave up 7 bases and J gave up 2 bases; unmatched junction bases: 10. CDR3 length: 16 amino acids. Germline loops: CDR1 MNHNY, CDR2 SVGAGI (reference sequence). CDR3 loop: CASNSPDRGSTDTQYF. CDR3 DNA sequence: TGTGCCAGCAATTCTCCGGACAGGGGCTCCACAGATACGCAGTATTTT.

This clonotype has more than one count but fewer than ten. V usage is TRBV5-1 and J usage is TRBJ2-5, with 9 bases matching TRBD2. V was clipped by 4 bases and J by 2 bases; unmatched bases: 9. Germline-derived CDR1 and CDR2 are SGHRS and YFSETQ. The CDR3 sequence is 16 residues long. CDR3 DNA sequence: TGCGCCAGCAGCGTAGCCCGGACTAGCGTACAAGAGACCCAGTACTTC. This encodes CASSVARTSVQETQYF.

This clonotype was counted only a few times. This sequence joins TRBV7-9 and TRBJ2-2; D unclear. The CDR3 totals 12 residues. Germline CDR1 and CDR2: SEHNR and FQNEAQ (reference sequence). V gave up 5 bases and J gave up 7 bases, with 8 bases separating them. The CDR3 spells CASSQQDGELFF. As DNA, the CDR3 is TGTGCCAGCAGCCAGCAGGACGGGGAGCTGTTTTTT.

The rearrangement links TRBV7-3 to TRBJ2-2; D is unclear. Per germline, CDR1 SGHTA and CDR2 FQGTGA. With 6 bases removed from V and 5 bases from J, the gap between germline ends came to 16 bases. This CDR3 spans 15 amino acids. For the CDR3, the DNA is TGTGCCAGCAGGCAAATGCACGTTGGAACCGGGGAGCTGTTTTTT. This translates into CASRQMHVGTGELFF.